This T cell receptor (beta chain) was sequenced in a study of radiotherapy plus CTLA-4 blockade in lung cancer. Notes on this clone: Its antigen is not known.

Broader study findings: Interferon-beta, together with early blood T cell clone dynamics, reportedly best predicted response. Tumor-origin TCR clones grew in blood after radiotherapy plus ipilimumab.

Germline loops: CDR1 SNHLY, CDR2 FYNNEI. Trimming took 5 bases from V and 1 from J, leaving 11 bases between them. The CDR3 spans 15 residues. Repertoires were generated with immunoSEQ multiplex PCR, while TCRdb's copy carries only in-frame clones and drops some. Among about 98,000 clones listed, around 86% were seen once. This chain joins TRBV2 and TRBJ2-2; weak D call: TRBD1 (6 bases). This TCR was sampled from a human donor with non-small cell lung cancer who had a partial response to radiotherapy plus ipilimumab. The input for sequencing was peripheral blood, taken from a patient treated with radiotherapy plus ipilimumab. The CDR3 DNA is TGTGCCAGCAGTCAACAGGGACGGAACACCGGGGAGCTGTTTTTT. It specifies CASSQQGRNTGELFF.